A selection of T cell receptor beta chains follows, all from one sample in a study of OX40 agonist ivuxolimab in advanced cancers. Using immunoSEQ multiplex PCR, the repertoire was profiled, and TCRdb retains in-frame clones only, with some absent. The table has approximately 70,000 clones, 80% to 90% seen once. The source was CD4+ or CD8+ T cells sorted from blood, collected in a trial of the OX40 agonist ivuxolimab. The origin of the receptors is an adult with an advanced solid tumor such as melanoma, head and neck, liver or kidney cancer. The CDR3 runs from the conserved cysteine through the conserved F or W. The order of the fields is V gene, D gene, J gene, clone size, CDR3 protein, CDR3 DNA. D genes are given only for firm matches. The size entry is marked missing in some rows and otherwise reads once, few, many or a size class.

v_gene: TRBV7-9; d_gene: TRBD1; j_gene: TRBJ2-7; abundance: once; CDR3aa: CASSPRTGTYEQYF; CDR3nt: TGTGCCAGCAGCCCCAGGACAGGGACCTACGAGCAGTACTTC
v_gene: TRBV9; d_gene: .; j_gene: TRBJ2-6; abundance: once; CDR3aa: CASSVAAPPSGANVLTF; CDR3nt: TGTGCCAGCAGCGTAGCGGCACCTCCCTCTGGGGCCAACGTCCTGACTTTC
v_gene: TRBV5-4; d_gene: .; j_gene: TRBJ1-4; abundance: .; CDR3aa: CASSWGRENEKLFF; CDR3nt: TGTGCCAGCAGCTGGGGCAGGGAGAATGAAAAACTGTTTTTT
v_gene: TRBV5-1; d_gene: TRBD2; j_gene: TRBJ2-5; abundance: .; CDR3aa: CASSSLAGDSQTQYF; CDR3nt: TGCGCCAGCAGCTCTCTAGCGGGGGATAGTCAGACCCAGTACTTC
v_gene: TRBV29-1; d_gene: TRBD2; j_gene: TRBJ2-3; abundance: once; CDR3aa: CSVEWGGRVSTDTQYF; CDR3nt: TGCAGCGTTGAATGGGGCGGGAGGGTATCCACAGATACGCAGTATTTT
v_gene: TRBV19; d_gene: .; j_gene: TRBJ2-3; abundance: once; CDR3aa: CASTPRRGADTQYF; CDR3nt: TGTGCCAGTACCCCCAGGCGGGGAGCAGATACGCAGTATTTT
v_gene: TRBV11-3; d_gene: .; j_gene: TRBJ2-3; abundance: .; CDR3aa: CASSLRSDSTDTQYF; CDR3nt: TGTGCCAGCAGCTTGAGAAGCGACTCCACAGATACGCAGTATTTT
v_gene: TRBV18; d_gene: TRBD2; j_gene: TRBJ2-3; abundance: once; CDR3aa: CASSPRREASGRYMAQYF; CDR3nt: TGTGCCAGCTCACCACGGCGAGAGGCTAGCGGGAGGTACATGGCGCAGTATTTT
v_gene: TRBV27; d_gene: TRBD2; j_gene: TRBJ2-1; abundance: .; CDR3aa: CASSFTARTSGTRIF; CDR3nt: TGTGCCAGCAGTTTCACCGCCCGGACTAGCGGGACCCGAATCTTC
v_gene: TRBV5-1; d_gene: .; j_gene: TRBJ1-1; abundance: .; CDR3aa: CASIDLGGSGTEAFF; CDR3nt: TGCGCCAGCATCGACCTCGGGGGGTCGGGCACTGAAGCTTTCTTT
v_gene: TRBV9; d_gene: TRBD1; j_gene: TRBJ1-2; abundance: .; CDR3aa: CASSATYRGRDGYTF; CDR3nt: TGTGCCAGCAGCGCAACCTACAGGGGGCGGGATGGCTACACCTTC
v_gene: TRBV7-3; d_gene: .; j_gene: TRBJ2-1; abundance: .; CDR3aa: CASSSQPPNEQFF; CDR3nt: TGTGCCAGCAGCTCCCAACCTCCCAATGAGCAGTTCTTC
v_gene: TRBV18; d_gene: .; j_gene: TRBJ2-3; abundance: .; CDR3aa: CASSPSRGSITDTQYF; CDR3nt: TGTGCCAGCTCACCATCCCGGGGGTCCATCACAGATACGCAGTATTTT
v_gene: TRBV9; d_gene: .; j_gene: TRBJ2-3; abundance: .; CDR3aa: CASSGTLGGPTDTQYF; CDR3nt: TGTGCCAGCAGCGGGACCCTGGGGGGCCCCACAGATACGCAGTATTTT
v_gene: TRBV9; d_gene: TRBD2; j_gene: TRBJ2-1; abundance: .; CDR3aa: CASSVGTSGRYNEQFF; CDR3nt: TGTGCCAGCAGCGTAGGGACTAGCGGGCGGTACAATGAGCAGTTCTTC
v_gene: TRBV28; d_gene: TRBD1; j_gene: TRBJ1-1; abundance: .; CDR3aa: CASSLALRGTGNTEAFF; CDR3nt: TGTGCCAGCAGCCTTGCGCTCCGGGGGACAGGGAACACTGAAGCTTTCTTT
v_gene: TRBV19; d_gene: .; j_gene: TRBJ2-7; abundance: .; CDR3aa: CASSIVDRRAEQYF; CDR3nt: TGTGCCAGTAGTATAGTTGACCGCCGAGCTGAGCAGTACTTC
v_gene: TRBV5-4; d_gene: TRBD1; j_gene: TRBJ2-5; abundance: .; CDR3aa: CASSSRQGVRQETQYF; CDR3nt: TGTGCCAGCAGCTCCCGACAGGGAGTGAGGCAAGAGACCCAGTACTTC